This TCR beta chain is drawn from a study of graft-versus-host responses after intestinal transplantation. About the study: Multivisceral, liver-intestinal, or isolated intestinal transplants were received by the recipients. Recipients across the board were started on anti-thymocyte globulin induction, then kept on tacrolimus and steroids for two to four years.

The ends were cut back, 4 bases at V and 0 bases at J, with 13 bases in the middle. The CDR3 loop spans 16 amino acids. Germline CDR1 SGHDN, CDR2 FVKESK. Points on this clone: Its antigen is not known.

Findings and caveats of the study: Graft-versus-host to host-versus-graft clonal ratios in allografts were high in patients with graft-donor T cell macrochimerism. Recipient marrow contained GvH clones, some of which appeared first in ileum or blood.

Assay used: immunoSEQ multiplex PCR; TCRdb lists only in-frame clones, some missing. The sample contains some 18,000 clones, roughly 87% of which appear only once. This material consisted of PBMCs, taken 14 days after transplant. This receptor was obtained from a human patient who received an intestinal transplant, so some T cells may come from the graft donor. The rearrangement uses TRBV14 and TRBJ2-1, with D unresolved. CDR3 in amino acids: CASSRLKGISYNEQFF. As DNA, the CDR3 is TGTGCCAGCAGCCGTCTTAAGGGCATCTCCTACAATGAGCAGTTCTTC.